This T cell receptor (beta chain) comes out of a study of blood T cell repertoires in COVID-19. This CDR3 has 18 amino acids. In germline, CDR1 is MDHEN, CDR2 SYDVKM. The V gene end was trimmed by 5 bases and the J gene end by 5 bases; junction bases not matched to a gene: 14. TCRdb's table, derived via immunoSEQ multiplex PCR, lists solely in-frame clones and lacks some. The sample has tens of thousands of clones, about nine tenths seen once. The sample taken for sequencing was peripheral blood. The rearrangement links TRBV28 to TRBJ2-5, with 13 bases fitting TRBD2. This receptor was taken from a woman aged 50 to 60 with active or convalescent COVID-19. The DNA for the CDR3 is TGTGCCAGCAGTCTCGCTAAGTTGACTAGCGGGAGGATGGAGACCCAGTACTTC. Protein sequence: CASSLAKLTSGRMETQYF.